One T cell receptor (beta chain) is described in this entry. This record belongs to a study of blood T cell repertoires in COVID-19. In the study overall: The samples span acute and convalescent COVID-19 from the United States, Italy and Spain.

The authors' processing: Estimated nucleated cell counts came from reference gene primer amplification. Sequenced by immunoSEQ multiplex PCR; TCRdb stores in-frame clones only, minus some. V, J and clone size derive from that table, while D and trimming were established from the DNA sequence. The sample contains some 350,000 clones, almost 90% of which appear only once. CDR3 length: 16 residues. The J segment lost 0 bases and the V segment lost 1 base, leaving 4 bases of the junction unmatched. Looked up from germline, CDR1 is LNHDA and CDR2 is SQIVND (reference sequence). This receptor was taken from a man aged 18 to 29 with active or convalescent COVID-19. V usage is TRBV19 and J usage is TRBJ2-7; 9 nucleotides align to TRBD2. The specimen was peripheral blood. The CDR3 region is CASSIGLAEVSYEQYF. CDR3 DNA: TGTGCCAGTAGTATAGGACTAGCGGAGGTCTCCTACGAGCAGTACTTC. Full variable domain (rest looked up from reference TRBV19 and TRBJ2-7): DGGITQSPKYLFRKEGQNVTLSCEQNLNHDAMYWYRQDPGQGLRLIYYSQIVNDFQKGDIAEGYSVSREKKESFPLTVTSAQKNPTAFYLCASSIGLAEVSYEQYFGPGTRLTVT.